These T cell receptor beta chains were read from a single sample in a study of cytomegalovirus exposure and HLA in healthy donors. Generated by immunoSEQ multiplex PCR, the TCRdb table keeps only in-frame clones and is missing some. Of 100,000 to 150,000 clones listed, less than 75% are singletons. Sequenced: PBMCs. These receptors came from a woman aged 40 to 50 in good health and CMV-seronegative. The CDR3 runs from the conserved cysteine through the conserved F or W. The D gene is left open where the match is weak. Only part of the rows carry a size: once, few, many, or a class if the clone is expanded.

CDR3: CASSQDWGGSGRKLFF
DNA: TGCGCCAGCAGCCAAGATTGGGGAGGTAGCGGGCGAAAACTGTTTTTT
V: TRBV4-3
size: -
D: -
J: TRBJ1-4
length: 16

CDR3: CASSPPVGGANVLTF
DNA: TGTGCCAGCTCACCACCGGTCGGTGGGGCCAACGTCCTGACTTTC
V: TRBV18
size: once
D: -
J: TRBJ2-6
length: 15

CDR3: CASSEIGGGPNEQFF
DNA: TGTGCCAGCAGCGAAATAGGGGGGGGGCCCAATGAGCAGTTCTTC
V: TRBV25-1
size: -
D: -
J: TRBJ2-1
length: 15

CDR3: CASSAMGADTEAFF
DNA: TGTGCCAGCAGCGCGATGGGGGCGGACACTGAAGCTTTCTTT
V: TRBV9
size: few
D: -
J: TRBJ1-1
length: 14

CDR3: CASSPRTSGPTEFYEQYF
DNA: TGTGCCAGCAGTCCCCGGACTAGCGGTCCAACTGAATTCTACGAGCAGTACTTC
V: TRBV27
size: -
D: TRBD2
J: TRBJ2-7
length: 18

CDR3: CASSLARQGSKNTEAFF
DNA: TGCGCCAGCAGCTTGGCGCGACAGGGGTCGAAGAACACTGAAGCTTTCTTT
V: TRBV5-1
size: -
D: TRBD1
J: TRBJ1-1
length: 17

CDR3: CASSINPDTEAFF
DNA: TGTGCCAGTAGTATAAATCCGGACACTGAAGCTTTCTTT
V: TRBV19
size: -
D: -
J: TRBJ1-1
length: 13

CDR3: CAIRQGSGDQPQHF
DNA: TGTGCCATCAGACAGGGGTCAGGGGATCAGCCCCAGCATTTT
V: TRBV10-3
size: -
D: TRBD1
J: TRBJ1-5
length: 14

CDR3: CASSQFRRGGGETQYF
DNA: TGTGCCAGCAGCCAATTCAGGAGGGGCGGTGGTGAGACCCAGTACTTC
V: TRBV5-4
size: -
D: -
J: TRBJ2-5
length: 16

CDR3: CATQGGPTDTQYF
DNA: TGTGCCACCCAAGGGGGTCCCACAGATACGCAGTATTTT
V: TRBV10-3
size: -
D: -
J: TRBJ2-3
length: 13

CDR3: CAISERGGLSNSPLHF
DNA: TGTGCCATCAGTGAGAGGGGGGGTTTGAGTAATTCACCCCTCCACTTT
V: TRBV10-3
size: -
D: -
J: TRBJ1-6
length: 16

CDR3: CASSLGSGSHEKLFF
DNA: TGTGCCAGCAGCTTAGGTTCAGGGTCCCATGAAAAACTGTTTTTT
V: TRBV7-7
size: -
D: -
J: TRBJ1-4
length: 15

CDR3: CASSSDRGLGGNQPQHF
DNA: TGTGCCAGCAGCTCGGACAGGGGCCTTGGGGGCAATCAGCCCCAGCATTTT
V: TRBV7-9
size: -
D: TRBD1
J: TRBJ1-5
length: 17

CDR3: CAISAAGPPYEQYF
DNA: TGTGCCATCAGTGCGGCGGGACCTCCCTACGAGCAGTACTTC
V: TRBV10-3
size: -
D: -
J: TRBJ2-7
length: 14

CDR3: CASSFLNQPQHF
DNA: TGTGCCAGCAGTTTTCTCAATCAGCCCCAGCATTTT
V: TRBV28
size: -
D: -
J: TRBJ1-5
length: 12

CDR3: CASSEARGQGWETQYF
DNA: TGTGCCAGCAGTGAAGCCCGAGGACAGGGCTGGGAGACCCAGTACTTC
V: TRBV6-1
size: -
D: TRBD1
J: TRBJ2-5
length: 16

CDR3: CASSLLHGQETQYF
DNA: TGTGCCAGCAGCTTATTGCACGGCCAAGAGACCCAGTACTTC
V: TRBV7-2
size: -
D: -
J: TRBJ2-5
length: 14

CDR3: CASSTSGTSGIWEQFF
DNA: TGTGCCAGCAGCACCTCCGGGACTAGCGGGATTTGGGAGCAGTTCTTC
V: TRBV28
size: -
D: TRBD2
J: TRBJ2-1
length: 16

CDR3: CASSQVPGNYGYTF
DNA: TGTGCCAGCAGCCAAGTTCCAGGGAACTATGGCTACACCTTC
V: TRBV14
size: -
D: -
J: TRBJ1-2
length: 14

CDR3: CASSPGQQEKLFF
DNA: TGTGCCAGCAGCCCTGGACAGCAGGAAAAACTGTTTTTT
V: TRBV5-8
size: once
D: -
J: TRBJ1-4
length: 13

CDR3: CASSRDRDRGTYEQYF
DNA: TGTGCCAGTAGTCGGGACCGGGACAGGGGGACCTACGAGCAGTACTTC
V: TRBV19
size: -
D: TRBD1
J: TRBJ2-7
length: 16

CDR3: CSAGTSGYEQYF
DNA: TGCAGCGCTGGGACTAGCGGCTACGAGCAGTACTTC
V: TRBV29-1
size: few
D: TRBD2
J: TRBJ2-7
length: 12

CDR3: CASRLSPDRFYEQYF
DNA: TGTGCCAGCAGACTATCGCCGGACAGATTCTACGAGCAGTACTTC
V: TRBV6-5
size: once
D: -
J: TRBJ2-7
length: 15

CDR3: CASSPRGQGGNTIYF
DNA: TGTGCCAGCAGCCCCCGAGGTCAGGGCGGAAACACCATATATTTT
V: TRBV4-2
size: -
D: -
J: TRBJ1-3
length: 15

CDR3: CAWSDPGQAFSYEQYF
DNA: TGTGCCTGGAGTGATCCGGGACAGGCCTTCTCCTACGAGCAGTACTTC
V: TRBV30
size: -
D: TRBD1
J: TRBJ2-7
length: 16